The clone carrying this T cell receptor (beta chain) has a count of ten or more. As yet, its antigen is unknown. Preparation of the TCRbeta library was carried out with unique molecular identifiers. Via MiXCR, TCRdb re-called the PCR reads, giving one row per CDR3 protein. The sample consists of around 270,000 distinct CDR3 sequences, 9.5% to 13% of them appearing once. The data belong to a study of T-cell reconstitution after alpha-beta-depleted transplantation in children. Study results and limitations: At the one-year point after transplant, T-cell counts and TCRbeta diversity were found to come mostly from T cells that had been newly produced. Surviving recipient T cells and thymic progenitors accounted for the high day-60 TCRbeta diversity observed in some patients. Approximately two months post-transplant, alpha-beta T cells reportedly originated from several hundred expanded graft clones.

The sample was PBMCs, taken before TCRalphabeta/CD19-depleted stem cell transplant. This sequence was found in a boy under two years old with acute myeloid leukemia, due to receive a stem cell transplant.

CDR3 DNA: TGCGCCAGCAGCTTAAGGAGGGGGAACACACCAACTACTTACGAGCAGTACTTC. Its translation: CASSLRRGNTPTTYEQYF. This rearrangement joins TRBV5-1 to TRBJ2-7; D may correspond to TRBD1 or TRBD2 (6 bases each). Germline V CDR1 and CDR2: SGHRS, YFSETQ. The ends were cut back, 2 bases at V and 4 bases at J, with 25 bases in the middle. This CDR3 is 18 amino acids long.